The rows below give T cell receptor beta chains drawn from one sample of a study of cytomegalovirus exposure and HLA in healthy donors. Generated by immunoSEQ multiplex PCR, the TCRdb table keeps only in-frame clones and is missing some. The sample lists about 200,000 clones, 60% to 80% seen once, with less than 3.5% in the top ten. The sample comprised PBMCs. The receptors here all came from a woman in her twenties or thirties in good health and CMV-seronegative. The CDR3 runs from the conserved cysteine through the conserved F or W. A row's size may be missing; if present it is once, few, many or a size class.

j_call clone_size v_call cdr3_aa
TRBJ2-7 - TRBV6-1 CASSLHGQPYEQYF
TRBJ2-5 - TRBV27 CASSSAWREETQYF
TRBJ1-2 - TRBV27 CASSRNGQGVYGYTF
TRBJ2-7 few TRBV29-1 CSVEMQDTLYEQYF
TRBJ2-1 - TRBV6-1 CASSEAKGNEQFF
TRBJ2-2 few TRBV27 CASRTPLETNTGELFF
TRBJ2-7 - TRBV5-1 CASSSEVPYEQYF
TRBJ2-1 - TRBV5-1 CASSLGLAGLNEQFF
TRBJ2-7 - TRBV2 CASSEALLGLSYEQYF
TRBJ2-1 few TRBV12-5 CASGRLSGVSEQFF
TRBJ1-2 - TRBV29-1 CSVVMNYGYTF
TRBJ1-2 few TRBV25-1 CASSEFGLGQGGYTF
TRBJ2-5 - TRBV2 CASSEIQRGPSQYF
TRBJ1-2 - TRBV4-2 CASSQDRNYGYTF
TRBJ2-1 - TRBV7-9 CASSYPGQGYNEQFF
TRBJ2-7 once TRBV27 CASGLAPSYEQYF
TRBJ1-2 - TRBV11-2 CASSLAYGERTYGYTF
TRBJ2-7 - TRBV2 CASSEAGVGEQYF
TRBJ1-1 - TRBV28 CASSLVYTEAFF
TRBJ2-5 few TRBV5-1 CASNLGTGGEETQYF
TRBJ1-5 once TRBV30 CAWSESSSQPQHF
TRBJ2-7 - TRBV9 CASSVRATSEQYF
TRBJ2-3 - TRBV30 CAWRQALLAGSTDTQYF
TRBJ2-7 once TRBV28 CASSLMTGGGYEQYF
TRBJ2-5 - TRBV4-2 CASSQDRGLETQYF
TRBJ2-7 - TRBV21-1 CASSKGTDRGAYEQYF
TRBJ2-7 - TRBV18 CASSPGLAASSYEQYF
TRBJ1-5 - TRBV15 CATSGRGRQPQHF
TRBJ1-2 - TRBV2 CASSDRGVSGYTF
TRBJ2-3 once TRBV5-6 CASSRLIVDTQYF
TRBJ2-7 - TRBV4-1 CASSHGISYEQYF
TRBJ2-5 - TRBV10-3 CAISEPIGTSGRGETQYF
TRBJ2-3 - TRBV7-9 CASSPTGSFDTQYF
TRBJ2-1 - TRBV30 CAWSLYNEQFF
TRBJ2-2 - TRBV28 CASSLAGTGNTGELFF
TRBJ1-4 few TRBV27 CASSWASTNEKLFF
TRBJ1-5 - TRBV30 CAWSIRWSEPQHF
TRBJ2-1 - TRBV28 CASSYPPLGLRPEQFF
TRBJ2-3 - TRBV9 CASSGAEGTQYF
TRBJ1-2 - TRBV2 CASRRGYGYTF
TRBJ2-5 - TRBV7-3 CASSLEGTSGETQYF